Sequencing of this TCR beta chain was carried out in a study of Ad26.COV2.S vaccination and SARS-CoV-2 variants. Study-wide points: Breadth of non-spike TCRs did not differ between vaccinees and placebo recipients. Relative to placebo recipients, vaccine recipients exhibited elevated spike-specific TCR breadth. Total responses of T cells may have been underestimated by the analyses of TCR breadth and depth.

Comment on this clone: Antigen specificity is unknown.

The assay was immunoSEQ multiplex PCR, and TCRdb's table has in-frame clones only and misses some. The sample holds more than 300,000 clones, 85% to 90% seen once. Treatment specified: over 15 received Ad26.COV2.S at low or high dose, single or two shots; a few received placebo; per-sample allocation not given. Sampling took place 63 days after the first vaccine or placebo injection. The sample in question was peripheral blood, obtained in a trial of Ad26.COV2.S vaccine versus placebo. The receptor's source is a person aged 18-65 years who received the Ad26.COV2.S COVID-19 vaccine or a placebo.

CDR3 amino acids: CASSLNPITEAFF. CDR3 bases: TGTGCCAGCAGCTTAAACCCAATTACTGAAGCTTTCTTT. The chain joins TRBV7-2 to TRBJ1-1, with D hard to call. Per the germline V gene, CDR1 is SGHTA and CDR2 is FQGNSA. V was clipped by 2 bases and J by 5 bases, with 9 bases between them. CDR3 length: 13 amino acids.